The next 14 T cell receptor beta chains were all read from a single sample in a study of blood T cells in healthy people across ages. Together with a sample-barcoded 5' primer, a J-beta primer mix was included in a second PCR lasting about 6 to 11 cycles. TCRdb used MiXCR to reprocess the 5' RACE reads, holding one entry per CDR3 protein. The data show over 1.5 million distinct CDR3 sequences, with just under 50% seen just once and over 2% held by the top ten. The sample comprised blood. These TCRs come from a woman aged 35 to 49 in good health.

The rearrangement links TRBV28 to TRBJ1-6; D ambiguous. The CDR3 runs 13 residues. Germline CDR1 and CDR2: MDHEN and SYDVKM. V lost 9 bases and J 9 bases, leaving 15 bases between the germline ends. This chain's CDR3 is CASTPGLISPLHF. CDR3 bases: TGTGCCAGTACGCCAGGCCTAATTTCACCCCTCCACTTT.

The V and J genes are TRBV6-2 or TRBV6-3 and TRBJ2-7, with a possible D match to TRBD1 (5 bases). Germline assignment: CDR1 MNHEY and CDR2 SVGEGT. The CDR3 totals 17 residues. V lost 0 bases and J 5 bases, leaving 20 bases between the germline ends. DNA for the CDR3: TGTGCCAGCAGTTACTCATCCCGGCAGGGTATCGAGGACGAGCAGTACTTC. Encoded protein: CASSYSSRQGIEDEQYF.

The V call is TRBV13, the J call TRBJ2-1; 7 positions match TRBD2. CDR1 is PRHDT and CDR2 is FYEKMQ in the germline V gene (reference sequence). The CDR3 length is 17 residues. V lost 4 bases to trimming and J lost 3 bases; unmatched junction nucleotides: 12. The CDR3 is CASSWGVAGVYYNEQFF. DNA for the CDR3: TGTGCCAGCAGCTGGGGAGTTGCGGGGGTATACTACAATGAGCAGTTCTTC.

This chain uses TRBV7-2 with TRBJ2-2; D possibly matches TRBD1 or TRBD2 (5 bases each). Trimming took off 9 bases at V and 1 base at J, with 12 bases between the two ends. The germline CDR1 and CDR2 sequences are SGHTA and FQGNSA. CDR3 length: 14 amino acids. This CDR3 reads CARSGTGNTGELFF. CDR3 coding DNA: TGTGCCAGATCCGGGACGGGGAACACCGGGGAGCTGTTTTTT. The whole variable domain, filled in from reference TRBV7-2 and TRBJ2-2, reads GAGVSQSPSNKVTEKGKDVELRCDPISGHTALYWYRQSLGQGLEFLIYFQGNSAPDKSGLPSDRFSAERTGGSVSTLTIQRTQQEDSAVYLCARSGTGNTGELFFGEGSRLTVL.

CDR3 protein: CASSPPSGGVTDTQYF. CDR3 sequence (DNA): TGTGCCAGCAGCCCCCCTAGCGGGGGGGTCACAGATACGCAGTATTTT. The chain uses TRBV5-5 and TRBJ2-3; 12 bases line up with TRBD2. Germline CDR1 and CDR2: SGHKS and YYEKEE (reference sequence). The CDR3 consists of 16 residues. After removal of 4 bases from V and 2 bases from J, the junction contained 5 bases not matched to a gene.

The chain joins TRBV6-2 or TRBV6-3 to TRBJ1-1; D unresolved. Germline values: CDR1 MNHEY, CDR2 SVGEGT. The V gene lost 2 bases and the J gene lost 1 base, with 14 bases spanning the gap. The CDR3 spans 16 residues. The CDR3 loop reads CASSYGPHGQNTEAFF. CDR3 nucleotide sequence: TGTGCCAGCAGTTACGGGCCGCATGGGCAGAACACTGAAGCTTTCTTT.

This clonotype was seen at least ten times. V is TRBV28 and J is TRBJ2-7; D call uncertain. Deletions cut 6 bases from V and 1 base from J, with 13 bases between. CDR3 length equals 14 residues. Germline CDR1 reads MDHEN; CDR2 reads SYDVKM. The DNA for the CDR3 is TGTGCCAGCAGCTCAACCGGGTCTTCCTACGAGCAGTACTTC. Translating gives CASSSTGSSYEQYF.

This CDR3 reads CASSLRGQGPYEQYF. DNA for the CDR3: TGTGCCAGCAGCTTAAGAGGACAGGGCCCCTACGAGCAGTACTTC. The chain has TRBV7-2 and TRBJ2-7, with TRBD1 matching over 8 bases. CDR1 is SGHTA and CDR2 is FQGNSA in the germline V gene. V shed 2 bases, J shed 2 bases, and the junction held 5 bases outside the gene matches. This CDR3 region has 15 residues.

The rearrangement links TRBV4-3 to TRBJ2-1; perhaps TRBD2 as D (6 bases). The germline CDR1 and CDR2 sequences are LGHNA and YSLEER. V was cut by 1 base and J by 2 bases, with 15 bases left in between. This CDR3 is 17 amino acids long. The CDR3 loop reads CASSQVAGGGAYNEQFF. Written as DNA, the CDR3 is TGCGCCAGCAGCCAAGTGGCCGGTGGAGGGGCCTACAATGAGCAGTTCTTC.

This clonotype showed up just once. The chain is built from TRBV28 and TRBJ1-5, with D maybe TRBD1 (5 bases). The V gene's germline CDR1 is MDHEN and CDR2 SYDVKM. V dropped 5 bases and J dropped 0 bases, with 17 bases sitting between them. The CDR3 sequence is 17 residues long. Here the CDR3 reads CASSPPRTWYSNQPQHF. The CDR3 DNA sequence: TGTGCCAGCAGTCCCCCACGGACATGGTATAGCAATCAGCCCCAGCATTTT.

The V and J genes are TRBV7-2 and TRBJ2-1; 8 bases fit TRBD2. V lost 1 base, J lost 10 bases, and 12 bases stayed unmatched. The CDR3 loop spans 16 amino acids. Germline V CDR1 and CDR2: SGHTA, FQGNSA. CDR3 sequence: CASSLEGGGSFYEQFF. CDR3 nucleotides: TGTGCCAGCAGCTTAGAAGGCGGGGGGTCTTTCTACGAGCAGTTCTTC. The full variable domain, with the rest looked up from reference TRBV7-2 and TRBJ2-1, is GAGVSQSPSNKVTEKGKDVELRCDPISGHTALYWYRQSLGQGLEFLIYFQGNSAPDKSGLPSDRFSAERTGGSVSTLTIQRTQQEDSAVYLCASSLEGGGSFYEQFFGPGTRLTVL.

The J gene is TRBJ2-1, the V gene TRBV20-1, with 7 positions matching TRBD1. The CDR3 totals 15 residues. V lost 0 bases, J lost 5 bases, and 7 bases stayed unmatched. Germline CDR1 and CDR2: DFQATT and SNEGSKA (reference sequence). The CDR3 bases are TGCAGTGCTAGAGATCGCCAGGGGGATGACAATGAGCAGTTCTTC. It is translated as CSARDRQGDDNEQFF.

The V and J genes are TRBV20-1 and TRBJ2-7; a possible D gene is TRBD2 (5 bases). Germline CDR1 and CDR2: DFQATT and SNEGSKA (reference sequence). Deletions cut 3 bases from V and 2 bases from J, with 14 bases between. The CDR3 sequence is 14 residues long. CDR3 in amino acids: CSARADLAPYEQYF. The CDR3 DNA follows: TGCAGTGCTAGGGCGGACTTGGCTCCCTACGAGCAGTACTTC.

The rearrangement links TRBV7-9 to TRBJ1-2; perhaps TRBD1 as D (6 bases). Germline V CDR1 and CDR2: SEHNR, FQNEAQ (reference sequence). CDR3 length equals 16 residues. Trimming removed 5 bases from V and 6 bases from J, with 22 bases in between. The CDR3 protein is CASSPRNRDFAHGYTF. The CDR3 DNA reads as TGTGCCAGCAGCCCGCGCAACAGGGATTTTGCACATGGCTACACCTTC.